Shown below are 25 T cell receptor beta chains from a single sample sequenced in a study of OX40 agonist ivuxolimab in advanced cancers. Clones were sequenced by immunoSEQ multiplex PCR, and TCRdb holds only the in-frame ones, with some missing. This sample carries tens of thousands of clones, approximately 90% of them seen once, and the ten largest clones take 0.4% to 0.55%. The material was CD4+ or CD8+ T cells sorted from blood, obtained in a trial of the OX40 agonist ivuxolimab. These TCRs come from an adult with an advanced solid tumor such as melanoma, head and neck, liver or kidney cancer.

The table lists this clone with a count of one. This chain connects TRBV19 to TRBJ2-1, with 10 bases lining up with TRBD1. Germline values: CDR1 LNHDA, CDR2 SQIVND (reference sequence). With V trimmed by 3 bases and J by 8 bases, 13 bases remained unmatched. This CDR3 comprises 17 residues. As DNA, the CDR3 is TGTGCCAGTAGTATCCCCTCTCCGGGACAGGGGAGGGATGAGCAGTTCTTC. Amino acid sequence: CASSIPSPGQGRDEQFF.

CDR3 sequence: CASSPWTRGANEQFF. The CDR3 coding sequence is TGCGCCAGCAGCCCGTGGACTAGAGGAGCCAATGAGCAGTTCTTC. The rearrangement links TRBV4-1 to TRBJ2-1, with TRBD2 matching over 7 bases. CDR1 MGHRA and CDR2 YSYEKL come from the germline V gene. The CDR3 contains 15 residues. Unmatched junction bases numbered 9, after V lost 4 bases and J lost 6 bases.

V usage is TRBV18 and J usage is TRBJ2-1; maybe TRBD1 (5 bases). The CDR3 contains 15 residues. The V end lost 5 bases, the J end lost 3 bases, and 14 bases lay between the germline ends. The germline V gene has CDR1 KGHSH and CDR2 LQKENI. CDR3 sequence reads: CASSETQGRYNEQFF. CDR3 coding DNA: TGTGCCAGCTCAGAGACGCAGGGCCGCTACAATGAGCAGTTCTTC.

This clone was seen only a few times. V and J are TRBV29-1 and TRBJ1-1; TRBD1 matches at 7 bases. CDR1 is SQVTM, CDR2 ANQGSEA, per germline. Germline trimming cut 3 bases from V and 3 bases from J; bases unmatched to any gene: 1. This CDR3 has 12 amino acids. The CDR3 loop reads CSVDTGDTEAFF. DNA for the CDR3: TGCAGCGTTGATACAGGGGACACTGAAGCTTTCTTT.

The CDR3, as DNA: TGTGCCAGCAGTCGACAGGGGGCGAGGGACTATGGCTACACCTTC. Translated, it gives CASSRQGARDYGYTF. The chain uses TRBV6-1 and TRBJ1-2; 10 nucleotides line up with TRBD1. V dropped 5 bases and J dropped 3; count of bases not matched to a gene: 6. The germline gives CDR1 MNHNS, CDR2 SASEGT. This CDR3 spans 15 amino acids.

The genes are TRBV7-3 and TRBJ2-5; 9 positions match TRBD1. CDR3 length: 13 residues. Germline V CDR1 and CDR2: SGHTA, FQGTGA. V trimming: 4 bases; J trimming: 5 bases; junction bases outside the gene matches: 2. The CDR3 nucleotides are TGTGCCAGCAGCTACGACAGGGGGGAGACCCAGTACTTC. This sequence encodes CASSYDRGETQYF.

The chain employs TRBV5-8 and TRBJ2-7, with 8 nucleotides matching TRBD2. This CDR3 is 14 amino acids long. Germline values: CDR1 SGHTS, CDR2 YDEGEE. With V trimmed by 6 bases and J by 2 bases, 7 bases remained unmatched. CDR3 sequence: CASTLPGLAYEQYF. DNA of the CDR3: TGTGCCAGCACCCTACCGGGACTAGCCTACGAGCAGTACTTC.

The chain couples TRBV5-6 to TRBJ2-5, with 10 positions matching TRBD2. Germline CDR1 SGHDT, CDR2 YYEEEE. After removal of 8 bases from V and 4 bases from J, the junction contained 17 bases not matched to a gene. The CDR3 consists of 17 residues. For the CDR3, the DNA is TGTGCCAGTACCGAAAGGGGGGTAGCGGGAGGAACAGAGACCCAGTACTTC. Residues: CASTERGVAGGTETQYF.

V is TRBV27 and J is TRBJ2-7, with 9 bases that match TRBD2. This CDR3 is built from 15 residues. Germline V gene sequence: CDR1 MNHEY, CDR2 SMNVEV (reference sequence). Trimming removed 1 base from V and 6 bases from J; junction bases left unmatched: 7. For the CDR3, the DNA is TGTGCCAGCAGTTTATTCCGGCTAGCGGGAATCGAGCAGTACTTC. Its translation is CASSLFRLAGIEQYF.

The chain is built from TRBV2 and TRBJ1-1; D is ambiguous. V was pared by 1 base and J by 10 bases, with 7 bases between. Looked up from germline, CDR1 is SNHLY and CDR2 is FYNNEI. The CDR3 contains 11 residues. CDR3 in amino acids: CASSEGQVAFF. CDR3 coding DNA: TGTGCCAGCAGTGAAGGGCAAGTAGCTTTCTTT.

The V and J genes are TRBV27 and TRBJ1-2, with 10 bases fitting TRBD1. This CDR3 region has 17 residues. The J segment lost 4 bases and the V segment lost 0 bases, leaving 8 bases of the junction unmatched. Per the germline V gene, CDR1 is MNHEY and CDR2 is SMNVEV (reference sequence). The CDR3 DNA sequence: TGTGCCAGCAGTTTATCCCCGGGACAGGGGCGCACCTATGGCTACACCTTC. Translation gives CASSLSPGQGRTYGYTF.

The chain couples TRBV27 to TRBJ2-5; 9 bases are shared with TRBD2. The CDR3 spans 15 residues. The ends lost 3 bases at V and 5 bases at J; junction bases unmatched: 7. CDR1 is MNHEY and CDR2 is SMNVEV in the germline V gene (reference sequence). DNA of the CDR3: TGTGCCAGCAGTTTTCTAGCGGGGAATTTGGAGACCCAGTACTTC. Protein product: CASSFLAGNLETQYF.

V and J are TRBV11-3 and TRBJ1-2, with 7 positions matching TRBD1. The V and J ends lost 1 base and 4 bases, in that order; junction bases with no gene match: 6. Germline V lookup: CDR1 SGHNT, CDR2 YENEEA. The CDR3 sequence is 15 residues long. The CDR3 DNA reads TGTGCCAGCAGCTTAGCCGGACAGGCTGTCTATGGCTACACCTTC. This sequence encodes CASSLAGQAVYGYTF. Full variable domain (missing parts from reference TRBV11-3 and TRBJ1-2): EAGVVQSPRYKIIEKKQPVAFWCNPISGHNTLYWYLQNLGQGPELLIRYENEEAVDDSQLPKDRFSAERLKGVDSTLKIQPAELGDSAVYLCASSLAGQAVYGYTFGSGTRLTVV.

This rearrangement joins TRBV5-8 to TRBJ1-5, with D possibly TRBD1 on 5 matching bases. The germline V gene encodes CDR1 SGHTS and CDR2 YDEGEE. The CDR3 has 16 amino acids. V was pared by 2 bases and J by 4 bases, with 16 bases between. DNA of the CDR3: TGTGCCAGCAGCTTTTTTTCAGGGAGGTGGAATCAGCCCCAGCATTTT. Translation: CASSFFSGRWNQPQHF.

Regarding this clone: The junction shows a germline mismatch at one end, possibly a read error. This chain joins TRBV13 and TRBJ1-2, with 7 bases that match TRBD1. This CDR3 has 15 amino acids. Germline V gene data show CDR1 as PRHDT and CDR2 as FYEKMQ (reference sequence). The CDR3 sequence is CASSLGAGGNYGYTF. The CDR3, as DNA: TGTGCCAGCAGCCTAGGAGCAGGGGGTAACTATGGCTACACCTTC.

In its sample, this clone was seen a few times. The CDR3 spells CASSGTGGPSYSNQPQHF. The CDR3 nucleotides read TGTGCCAGCAGCGGGACAGGGGGCCCATCTTATAGCAATCAGCCCCAGCATTTT. The rearrangement uses TRBV2 and TRBJ1-5, with 12 bases that match TRBD1. V gave up 6 bases and J gave up 0 bases; unmatched junction bases: 9. The CDR3 totals 18 residues. Germline V gene sequence: CDR1 SNHLY, CDR2 FYNNEI.

This chain connects TRBV5-1 to TRBJ2-7; possibly TRBD1 for D (6 bases). Trimming cost V 1 base and J 4 bases, with 9 bases left between them. This CDR3 is 13 amino acids long. Germline CDR1 is SGHRS and CDR2 is YFSETQ. The CDR3 is CASSLTGWYEQYF. For the CDR3, the DNA is TGCGCCAGCAGCTTGACAGGGTGGTACGAGCAGTACTTC.

The CDR3 DNA follows: TGTGCCTGGAGGCCCCGGACACCCTATAATTCACCCCTCCACTTT. Translation gives CAWRPRTPYNSPLHF. This chain joins TRBV30 and TRBJ1-6; D is perhaps TRBD1 (5 bases). Trimming pared 3 bases from V and 2 bases from J, leaving 11 bases between. The CDR3 has 15 residues. CDR1 is GTSNPN, CDR2 SVGIG, per germline (reference sequence).

The CDR3 is CASSLVGEAEAFF. The CDR3 nucleotides read TGTGCCAGCAGCTTAGTTGGGGAGGCCGAAGCTTTCTTT. V is TRBV11-2 and J is TRBJ1-1; no definite D call. The CDR3 has 13 amino acids. The V end lost 1 base, the J end lost 8 bases, and 11 bases lay between the germline ends. Germline V gene data show CDR1 as SGHAT and CDR2 as FQNNGV.

As DNA, the CDR3 is TGTGCCAGCAGCTTAGTGGGGGGGTCCACAGATACGCAGTATTTT. Translated: CASSLVGGSTDTQYF. V and J are TRBV7-6 and TRBJ2-3, with 7 bases fitting TRBD2. V shed 1 base and J 2 bases; nucleotides not matched to a gene: 3. The germline gives CDR1 SGHVS, CDR2 FNYEAQ. CDR3 length: 15 residues.

This rearrangement joins TRBV7-8 to TRBJ2-5, with 12 bases that match TRBD2. The CDR3 runs to 15 residues. The germline CDR1 and CDR2 sequences are SGHVS and FQNEAQ. V was pared by 5 bases and J by 5 bases, with 6 bases of the junction left unmatched. Written as DNA, the CDR3 is TGTGCCAGCAGCCCCACCACTAGCGGGAGGGAGACCCAGTACTTC. The encoded protein is CASSPTTSGRETQYF.

This clone was seen more than once but under ten times. The V call is TRBV10-3, the J call TRBJ2-7; no clear D gene. Trimming left V 6 bases short and J 4 bases short, with 7 bases between. The CDR3 is made up of 11 amino acids. The germline V gene encodes CDR1 ENHRY and CDR2 SYGVKD. In DNA, the CDR3 is TGTGCCATCAGCCAGGCGTACGAGCAGTACTTC. This codes for CAISQAYEQYF.

This chain joins TRBV5-1 and TRBJ1-1, with 7 bases that match TRBD1. Germline CDR1 reads SGHRS; CDR2 reads YFSETQ. V lost 3 bases, J lost 6 bases, and 5 bases stayed unmatched. This CDR3 comprises 13 residues. CDR3 DNA: TGCGCCAGCAGCTCCGCCGACAGGGCTGAAGCTTTCTTT. It encodes CASSSADRAEAFF. The full variable domain, completed using reference TRBV5-1 and TRBJ1-1, is KAGVTQTPRYLIKTRGQQVTLSCSPISGHRSVSWYQQTPGQGLQFLFEYFSETQRNKGNFPGRFSGRQFSNSRSEMNVSTLELGDSALYLCASSSADRAEAFFGQGTRLTVV.

This sequence joins TRBV7-2 and TRBJ2-1; D may correspond to TRBD1 or TRBD2 (5 bases each). V dropped 3 bases and J dropped 3 bases, with 15 bases sitting between them. CDR3 length equals 16 residues. The V gene's germline CDR1 is SGHTA and CDR2 FQGNSA. This chain's CDR3 is CASSFVWERGYNEQFF. In nucleotides, the CDR3 is TGTGCCAGCAGCTTCGTATGGGAGAGGGGCTACAATGAGCAGTTCTTC.

The rearrangement uses TRBV6-5 and TRBJ2-1, with 9 bases that match TRBD2. Germline V gene sequence: CDR1 MNHEY, CDR2 SVGAGI. V shed 7 bases and J 2 bases; nucleotides not matched to a gene: 6. This CDR3 has 15 amino acids. The CDR3 DNA reads as TGTGCCAGCACCCTTAGACTAGCGGCCTACAATGAGCAGTTCTTC. Encoded protein: CASTLRLAAYNEQFF.